This T cell receptor (beta chain) was sequenced for a study of blood T cell repertoires in COVID-19. At the level of the study: Italy, Spain and the United States were the sources of the convalescent and acute COVID-19 samples. The analysed material was cDNA or gDNA that came from T cells, B-cell-depleted T cells, or PBMCs.

This clone was detected only a few times. Here immunoSEQ multiplex PCR was the method, and the copy in TCRdb shows in-frame clones only, minus some. Here the sample spans approximately 150,000 clones, more than 60% being singletons. Unmatched junction bases numbered 17, after V lost 4 bases and J lost 5 bases. CDR1 and CDR2 (germline): SGHTA, FQGNSA. The CDR3 has 18 amino acids. The source of this sequence is a woman aged 55-70 years with acute or convalescent COVID-19. The chain uses TRBV7-2 and TRBJ2-1, with 7 bases fitting TRBD1. Sequencing was done on a sample of peripheral blood. The CDR3 sequence is CASSSDWGAGGFDNEQFF. CDR3 DNA sequence: TGTGCCAGCAGCTCAGATTGGGGCGCAGGGGGATTCGACAATGAGCAGTTCTTC.